The source of this T cell receptor (beta chain) is a study of T-cell reconstitution after alpha-beta-depleted transplantation in children (dated by TCRdb to the mid-2010s). For the wider study: T-cell immune reconstitution after TCRalphabeta/CD19-depleted allogeneic hematopoietic cell transplantation in children was quantitatively tracked in the study by means of TCR repertoire profiling.

The library was obtained by PCR. Sequencing took place on an Illumina HiSeq 2500. TCR library preparation used molecular barcoding, with unique molecular identifiers applied to normalize quantification of the TCRbeta repertoire. In TCRdb, the public reads were trimmed at Q25 with fastp and aligned with MiXCR, with productive beta chains retained. Entries are consolidated by CDR3 protein sequence, retaining the most common genes and DNA. This sample has around 490,000 distinct CDR3 sequences in its table, and roughly 10% of those were observed once. 14% of the sample is taken by the ten largest. This clonotype showed up just a few times. Its antigen specificity is not known. Per-base qualities were not stored, and no clone one base away is much larger. The treatment or condition label, as the study defines it: allogeneic hematopoietic cell transplantation with graft depleted of TCRalphabeta T cells and CD19 B cells. The children who served as transplant recipients had been given grafts of TCRalphabeta/CD19-depleted allogeneic hematopoietic cells.

General study outcomes and caveats: Over the following months the frequencies of hyperexpanded clones went down, and after one year T-cell counts and TCRbeta diversity were mostly credited to newly produced T cells. In some patients, the high TCRbeta diversity seen at day 60 was put down to recipient T cells and intrathymic progenitors that had survived conditioning. About two months after transplant, the apparently early recovery of alphabetaT-cell counts reportedly depended on just several hundred clones that had expanded rapidly and came from non-depleted graft cells.

The CDR3 starts with the cysteine, ends with the phenylalanine, and has 17 residues. Of all the DNA, just the CDR3 is kept, 51 bases in frame from base 1. Trimmed from V: 1 base; trimmed from J: 4 bases; junction bases lacking a gene match: 11. The germline V gene gives CDR1 as LGHNA and CDR2 as YNFKEQ. Recombination connected TRBV4-2 to TRBJ2-7, with 9 central nucleotides matching TRBD2. The clonotype comes from a female patient aged 2-9 years who had a stem cell transplant for aplastic anemia, so the T cells may come from the graft donor. This specimen was PBMCs, mostly from graft donor cells, taken 180 days after TCRalphabeta/CD19-depleted stem cell transplant. The DNA sequence follows: TGTGCCAGCAGCCAAGGGGGACCGGGACTAGCTGTGTACGAGCAGTACTTC. The resulting protein is CASSQGGPGLAVYEQYF.